Shown below are 20 T cell receptor beta chains from a single sample sequenced in a study of OX40 agonist ivuxolimab in advanced cancers. Only in-frame clones appear in the TCRdb table, and some are missing; sequencing was by immunoSEQ multiplex PCR. The table records around 57,000 clones, 86% of them present only once. Sample: CD4+ or CD8+ T cells sorted from blood, taken in a trial of the OX40 agonist ivuxolimab. The receptors stem from an adult with an advanced solid tumor such as melanoma, head and neck, liver or kidney cancer.

The chain links TRBV7-9 to TRBJ2-1, with 9 bases lining up with TRBD2. In germline, CDR1 is SEHNR, CDR2 FQNEAQ (reference sequence). There are 16 residues in the CDR3. With V trimmed by 0 bases and J by 7 bases, 7 bases remained unmatched. CDR3 DNA: TGTGCCAGCAGCTTAGCCGGGCTAGCGGGGAGAAATGAGCAGTTCTTC. The encoded protein is CASSLAGLAGRNEQFF.

CDR3 region: CASREVPELQGSEQFF. The DNA for the CDR3 is TGCGCCAGCAGGGAGGTCCCGGAACTACAGGGATCTGAGCAGTTCTTC. The chain is built from TRBV5-1 and TRBJ2-1; the D gene is possibly TRBD1 (6 bases). Germline V gives CDR1 SGHRS, CDR2 YFSETQ. With 5 bases removed from V and 9 bases from J, the gap between germline ends came to 24 bases. The CDR3 sequence is 16 residues long.

The chain is built from TRBV5-1 and TRBJ1-1; D unresolved. Germline loops: CDR1 SGHRS, CDR2 YFSETQ. The CDR3 has 13 amino acids. V was pared by 4 bases and J by 0 bases, with 7 bases between. CDR3 DNA sequence: TGCGCCAGCAGCATGGACGTGAACACTGAAGCTTTCTTT. It specifies CASSMDVNTEAFF. Full variable domain (outside the CDR3, taken from reference TRBV5-1 and TRBJ1-1): KAGVTQTPRYLIKTRGQQVTLSCSPISGHRSVSWYQQTPGQGLQFLFEYFSETQRNKGNFPGRFSGRQFSNSRSEMNVSTLELGDSALYLCASSMDVNTEAFFGQGTRLTVV.

The chain joins TRBV2 to TRBJ2-7, with D hard to call. The V end was cut by 5 bases, the J end by 3 bases, with 14 bases between. This CDR3 comprises 14 residues. Germline-derived CDR1 and CDR2 are SNHLY and FYNNEI. The CDR3 DNA reads TGTGCCAGCAGTACGCCCTCGACTTACTACGAGCAGTACTTC. Translation: CASSTPSTYYEQYF.

This chain uses TRBV5-4 with TRBJ2-2; TRBD2 matches 10 bases. The germline CDR1 and CDR2 sequences are SGHNT and YYREEE (reference sequence). V lost 2 bases and J lost 5; bases outside the gene matches: 3. This CDR3 spans 15 amino acids. DNA for the CDR3: TGTGCCAGCAGCTTTAAACTAGCGGGAACCGGGGAGCTGTTTTTT. Protein sequence: CASSFKLAGTGELFF.

The V gene is TRBV30, the J gene TRBJ2-1, with unresolved D. The germline V and J ends were trimmed by 0 bases and 3 bases, with 6 bases remaining between them. The germline gives CDR1 GTSNPN, CDR2 SVGIG (reference sequence). This CDR3 region has 13 residues. This CDR3 reads CAWSVQYYNEQFF. The CDR3 DNA reads as TGTGCCTGGAGTGTACAGTACTACAATGAGCAGTTCTTC. Full variable domain (remainder filled in from reference TRBV30 and TRBJ2-1): SQTIHQWPATLVQPVGSPLSLECTVEGTSNPNLYWYRQAAGRGLQLLFYSVGIGQISSEVPQNLSASRPQDRQFILSSKKLLLSDSGFYLCAWSVQYYNEQFFGPGTRLTVL.

The V and J genes are TRBV27 and TRBJ2-3; 11 bases are shared with TRBD2. The V gene end was trimmed by 5 bases and the J gene end by 8 bases; junction bases not matched to a gene: 6. CDR1 and CDR2 from the germline V gene are MNHEY and SMNVEV (reference sequence). This CDR3 spans 14 amino acids. CDR3 sequence reads: CASSNLAGGPTQYF. The DNA for the CDR3 is TGTGCCAGCAGTAACCTAGCGGGAGGCCCTACGCAGTATTTT.

This chain links TRBV19 with TRBJ1-5; 8 bases fit TRBD1. V dropped 7 bases and J dropped 4; count of bases not matched to a gene: 12. This CDR3 contains 16 residues. CDR1 is LNHDA, CDR2 SQIVND, per germline (reference sequence). In DNA form, the CDR3 reads TGTGCCAGTAAAGGACAGGGCTCCGGGGTTAATCAGCCCCAGCATTTT. Amino acid sequence: CASKGQGSGVNQPQHF.

V gene TRBV2 combines with J gene TRBJ2-5; no firm D call. Germline V gene data show CDR1 as SNHLY and CDR2 as FYNNEI. V was trimmed by 5 bases and J by 5 bases, leaving 15 bases between them. This CDR3 spans 14 amino acids. CDR3 amino acids: CASSKGPLRETQYF. Here the CDR3 DNA reads TGTGCCAGCAGTAAGGGCCCCTTGAGGGAGACCCAGTACTTC. Together with reference TRBV2 and TRBJ2-5, the CDR3 gives the full variable domain: EPEVTQTPSHQVTQMGQEVILRCVPISNHLYFYWYRQILGQKVEFLVSFYNNEISEKSEIFDDQFSVERPDGSNFTLKIRSTKLEDSAMYFCASSKGPLRETQYFGPGTRLLVL.

The V call is TRBV2, the J call TRBJ2-1; possible D gene TRBD2, 6 bases. There are 13 residues in the CDR3. Trimming cost V 10 bases and J 6 bases, with 16 bases left between them. Germline V gene lookup returns CDR1 SNHLY and CDR2 FYNNEI. CDR3 protein: CATRDSGINEQFF. The CDR3 coding sequence is TGTGCCACCCGGGACTCAGGCATCAATGAGCAGTTCTTC.

The genes are TRBV28 and TRBJ2-2; 7 bases fit TRBD1. The ends lost 5 bases at V and 5 bases at J; junction bases unmatched: 11. Germline V lookup: CDR1 MDHEN, CDR2 SYDVKM. CDR3 length equals 16 residues. The CDR3 region is CASSDPRGKGTGELFF. CDR3 sequence (DNA): TGTGCCAGCAGTGACCCCAGGGGGAAAGGTACCGGGGAGCTGTTTTTT.

This chain links TRBV19 with TRBJ1-2; unclear D gene. V lost 2 bases, J lost 6 bases, and 4 bases lay in between. Germline-derived CDR1 and CDR2 are LNHDA and SQIVND (reference sequence). The CDR3 runs to 11 residues. CDR3 in amino acids: CASSITDGYTF. In nucleotides, the CDR3 is TGTGCCAGTAGTATAACAGATGGCTACACCTTC.

The chain recombines TRBV18 with TRBJ1-1; D is perhaps TRBD1 (5 bases). The V gene lost 7 bases and the J gene lost 3 bases, with 15 bases spanning the gap. This CDR3 comprises 14 residues. Germline lookup yields CDR1 KGHSH and CDR2 LQKENI. CDR3 DNA: TGTGCCAGCTGTAGCGGAGGGGCGGACACTGAAGCTTTCTTT. It specifies CASCSGGADTEAFF.

This chain links TRBV7-9 with TRBJ2-1, with TRBD1 identical over 8 bases. Germline lookup yields CDR1 SEHNR and CDR2 FQNEAQ (reference sequence). CDR3 length equals 15 residues. Germline trimming cut 5 bases from V and 9 bases from J; bases unmatched to any gene: 12. Written as DNA, the CDR3 is TGTGCCAGCAGCCCCGGACAGGGTGGACTGACTGAGCAGTTCTTC. Protein product: CASSPGQGGLTEQFF.

The CDR3 protein is CASSYRDTEAFF. The DNA of the CDR3 is TGTGCCAGCAGTTACAGAGACACTGAAGCTTTCTTT. J is TRBJ1-1 and V is TRBV2; D not certain. This CDR3 is built from 12 residues. The ends were cut back, 5 bases at V and 3 bases at J, with 7 bases in the middle. From germline, CDR1 is SNHLY and CDR2 FYNNEI. The full variable domain, rest sourced from reference TRBV2 and TRBJ1-1, is EPEVTQTPSHQVTQMGQEVILRCVPISNHLYFYWYRQILGQKVEFLVSFYNNEISEKSEIFDDQFSVERPDGSNFTLKIRSTKLEDSAMYFCASSYRDTEAFFGQGTRLTVV.

The chain is built from TRBV28 and TRBJ2-2; D is perhaps TRBD1 (6 bases). Germline CDR1 and CDR2: MDHEN and SYDVKM. CDR3 size: 14 residues. Trimming took 4 bases from V and 2 from J, leaving 8 bases between them. The CDR3 sequence is CASSSGQNTGELFF. The DNA for the CDR3 is TGTGCCAGCAGTTCGGGACAAAACACCGGGGAGCTGTTTTTT.

The chain carries TRBV5-5 and TRBJ1-5; 8 positions match TRBD1. Germline CDR1 and CDR2: SGHKS and YYEKEE (reference sequence). V lost 4 bases to trimming and J lost 6 bases; unmatched junction nucleotides: 9. This CDR3 has 15 amino acids. The CDR3 coding sequence is TGTGCCAGCAGCGGAATGACAGGGGAACGTCAGCCCCAGCATTTT. This encodes CASSGMTGERQPQHF.

This chain links TRBV28 with TRBJ2-7; TRBD2 is a possible D gene (5 bases). This CDR3 comprises 15 residues. From germline, CDR1 is MDHEN and CDR2 SYDVKM. V gave up 5 bases and J gave up 3 bases, with 17 bases separating them. This chain's CDR3 is CASSGGGDPGYEQYF. The CDR3 bases are TGTGCCAGCAGTGGAGGAGGCGACCCTGGCTACGAGCAGTACTTC. Full variable domain (outside the CDR3, taken from reference TRBV28 and TRBJ2-7): DVKVTQSSRYLVKRTGEKVFLECVQDMDHENMFWYRQDPGLGLRLIYFSYDVKMKEKGDIPEGYSVSREKKERFSLILESASTNQTSMYLCASSGGGDPGYEQYFGPGTRLTVT.

V gene TRBV6-1 combines with J gene TRBJ2-5, with a possible D match to TRBD1 (6 bases). Between the trimmed V and J ends, which lost 3 bases and 1 base, there was a span of 18 bases. Germline-derived CDR1 and CDR2 are MNHNS and SASEGT. The CDR3 length is 17 residues. The CDR3 coding sequence is TGTGCCAGCAGTGACGCGGCCGGGACACCTCTCCAAGAGACCCAGTACTTC. It yields the protein CASSDAAGTPLQETQYF.

CDR3 sequence: CASSFSRAGGDTQYF. The CDR3 region has the DNA TGTGCCAGCAGCTTTAGCCGCGCGGGAGGAGATACGCAGTATTTT. The chain uses TRBV11-2 and TRBJ2-3; 8 bases agree with TRBD2. Germline CDR1 SGHAT, CDR2 FQNNGV. The CDR3 is 15 residues long. V gave up 3 bases and J gave up 5 bases; unmatched junction bases: 7.